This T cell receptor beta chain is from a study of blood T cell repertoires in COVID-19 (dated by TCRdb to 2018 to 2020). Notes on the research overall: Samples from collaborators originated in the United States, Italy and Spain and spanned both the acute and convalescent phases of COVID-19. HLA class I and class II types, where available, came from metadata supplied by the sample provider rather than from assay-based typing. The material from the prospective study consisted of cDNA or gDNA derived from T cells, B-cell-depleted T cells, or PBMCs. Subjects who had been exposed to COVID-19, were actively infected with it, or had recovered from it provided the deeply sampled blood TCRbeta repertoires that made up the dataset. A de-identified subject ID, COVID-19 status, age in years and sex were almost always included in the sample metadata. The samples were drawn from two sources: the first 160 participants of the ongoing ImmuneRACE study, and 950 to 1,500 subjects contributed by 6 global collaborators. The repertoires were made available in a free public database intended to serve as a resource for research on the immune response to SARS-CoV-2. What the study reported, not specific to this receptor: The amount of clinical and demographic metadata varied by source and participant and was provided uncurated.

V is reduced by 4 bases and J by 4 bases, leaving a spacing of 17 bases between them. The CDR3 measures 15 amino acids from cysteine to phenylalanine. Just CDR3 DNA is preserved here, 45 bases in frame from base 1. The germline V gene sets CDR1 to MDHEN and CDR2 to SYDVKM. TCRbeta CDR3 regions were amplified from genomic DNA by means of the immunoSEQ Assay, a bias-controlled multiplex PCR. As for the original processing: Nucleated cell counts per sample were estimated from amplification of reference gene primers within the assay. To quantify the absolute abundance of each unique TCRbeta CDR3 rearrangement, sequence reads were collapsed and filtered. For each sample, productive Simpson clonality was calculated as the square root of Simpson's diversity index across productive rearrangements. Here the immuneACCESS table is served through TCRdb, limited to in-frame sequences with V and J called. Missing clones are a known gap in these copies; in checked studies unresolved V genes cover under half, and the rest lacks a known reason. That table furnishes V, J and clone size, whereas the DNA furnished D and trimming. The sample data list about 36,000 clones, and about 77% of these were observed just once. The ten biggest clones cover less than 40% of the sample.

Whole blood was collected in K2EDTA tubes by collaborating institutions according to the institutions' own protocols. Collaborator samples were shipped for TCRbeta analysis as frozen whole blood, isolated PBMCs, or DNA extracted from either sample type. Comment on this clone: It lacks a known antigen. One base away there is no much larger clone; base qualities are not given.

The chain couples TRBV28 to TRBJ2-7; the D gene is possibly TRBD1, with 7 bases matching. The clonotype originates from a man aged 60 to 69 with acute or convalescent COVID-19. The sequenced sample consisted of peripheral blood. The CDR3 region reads CASSSPQGGVYEQYF. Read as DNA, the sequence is TGTGCCAGCAGTTCGCCCCAGGGGGGAGTATACGAGCAGTACTTC.